The T cell receptor beta chain under discussion was sequenced for a study of blood T cell repertoires in COVID-19. About the study: Collection of acute and convalescent COVID-19 samples took place in the United States, Italy and Spain.

Study processing details: Estimates of nucleated cell counts were drawn from the amplification of reference gene primers. Profiling relied on immunoSEQ multiplex PCR, and the TCRdb table lists in-frame clones only, not all of them. The DNA was the basis for D and trimming; V, J and clone size are from that table. The sample has some 220,000 clones; just over 85% are singletons. Cohort placement rested on clinical history that participants reported themselves. CDR1 is MDHEN, CDR2 SYDVKM, per germline. The V gene lost 2 bases and the J gene lost 2 bases, with 10 bases spanning the gap. The CDR3 length is 15 residues.

Specimen: PBMCs or T cells enriched from blood (not recorded which). The V call is TRBV28, the J call TRBJ1-3; D is undetermined. The receptor comes from a woman in her 40s with acute COVID-19. The DNA for the CDR3 is TGTGCCAGCAGTTTAGGAGGGTCAGCTGGAAACACCATATATTTT. Encoded protein: CASSLGGSAGNTIYF. Filled out from reference TRBV28 and TRBJ1-3, the complete variable domain reads DVKVTQSSRYLVKRTGEKVFLECVQDMDHENMFWYRQDPGLGLRLIYFSYDVKMKEKGDIPEGYSVSREKKERFSLILESASTNQTSMYLCASSLGGSAGNTIYFGEGSWLTVV.